The 24 T cell receptor beta chains presented below share a single source sample, sequenced in a study of T cell changes during pregnancy in multiple sclerosis. Clones were sequenced by immunoSEQ multiplex PCR, and TCRdb holds only the in-frame ones, with some missing. In the table there are 39,000 or so clones, around 90% of which are singletons. Sequencing used CD4+ T cells from peripheral blood mononuclear cells, obtained after pregnancy. Source of these receptors: a female donor in good health, enrolled as a control in a pregnancy study.

This chain joins TRBV5-5 and TRBJ2-7, with 14 bases aligning to TRBD2. The CDR3 consists of 15 residues. V gave up 6 bases and J gave up 6 bases; unmatched junction bases: 8. Germline-derived CDR1 and CDR2 are SGHKS and YYEKEE (reference sequence). DNA of the CDR3: TGTGCCAGCAACAAGGGGACTAGCGGGAGTGGCGAGCAGTACTTC. The encoded protein is CASNKGTSGSGEQYF. Filled out from reference TRBV5-5 and TRBJ2-7, the complete variable domain reads DAGVTQSPTHLIKTRGQQVTLRCSPISGHKSVSWYQQVLGQGPQFIFQYYEKEERGRGNFPDRFSARQFPNYSSELNVNALLLGDSALYLCASNKGTSGSGEQYFGPGTRLTVT.

This chain joins TRBV9 and TRBJ1-3, with 10 nucleotides matching TRBD1. CDR3 length: 16 residues. With 3 bases clipped from V and 2 bases from J, the junction kept 5 bases outside the gene matches. From germline, CDR1 is SGDLS and CDR2 YYNGEE. The CDR3, as DNA: TGTGCCAGCAGCGCACGACAGGGGGCAGCTGGAAACACCATATATTTT. Translating gives CASSARQGAAGNTIYF. The whole variable domain, remainder taken from reference TRBV9 and TRBJ1-3, is DSGVTQTPKHLITATGQRVTLRCSPRSGDLSVYWYQQSLDQGLQFLIQYYNGEERAKGNILERFSAQQFPDLHSELNLSSLELGDSALYFCASSARQGAAGNTIYFGEGSWLTVV.

The chain is built from TRBV29-1 and TRBJ1-1; D is unclear. Trimming left V 7 bases short and J 1 base short, with 7 bases between. Germline CDR1 reads SQVTM; CDR2 reads ANQGSEA. The CDR3 has 11 amino acids. This CDR3 is CSGTRNTEAFF. The CDR3 DNA reads TGCAGCGGAACACGGAACACTGAAGCTTTCTTT.

V and J are TRBV6-1 and TRBJ2-7; no reliable D call. Trimming shortened V by 0 bases and J by 3 bases, and 9 bases separated the two germline ends. Looked up from germline, CDR1 is MNHNS and CDR2 is SASEGT. The CDR3 runs to 14 residues. The CDR3: CASSEAGRLYEQYF. CDR3 nucleotides: TGTGCCAGCAGTGAAGCTGGCAGACTCTACGAGCAGTACTTC.

This chain links TRBV18 with TRBJ2-1; D is undetermined. Trimming left V 0 bases short and J 5 bases short, with 8 bases between. CDR3 length: 14 residues. CDR1 and CDR2 (germline): KGHSH, LQKENI. Here the CDR3 DNA reads TGTGCCAGCTCACCACCGCCAGGAAACAATGAGCAGTTCTTC. Protein: CASSPPPGNNEQFF.

This rearrangement joins TRBV27 to TRBJ2-7; D is perhaps TRBD1 (6 bases). Germline V CDR1 and CDR2: MNHEY, SMNVEV (reference sequence). The CDR3 consists of 12 residues. The V end lost 8 bases, the J end lost 0 bases, and 8 bases lay between the germline ends. The CDR3 protein is CASSDSSYEQYF. CDR3 nucleotides: TGTGCCAGCTCGGACAGCTCCTACGAGCAGTACTTC.

The chain is built from TRBV7-8 and TRBJ1-2, with 9 bases identical to TRBD1. Germline V gives CDR1 SGHVS, CDR2 FQNEAQ. This CDR3 spans 14 amino acids. J lost 7 bases, V lost 4 bases, and 7 bases had no gene match. In DNA form, the CDR3 reads TGTGCCAGCAGCTCCGACAGGGGGAAGGGTGGCTACACCTTC. Protein sequence: CASSSDRGKGGYTF.

This chain uses TRBV21-1 with TRBJ2-1; TRBD2 is the table's D call, not checked against the DNA. TRBV21-1 represents a pseudogene. The CDR3 has 14 residues. The CDR3 DNA sequence: TGTGCCACCATGCTGGCGGGTATTTACAATGAGCAGTTCTTC. Encoded protein: CATMLAGIYNEQFF.

The V call is TRBV27, the J call TRBJ1-5; 9 bases are shared with TRBD1. The CDR3 covers 15 residues. Trimming took 5 bases from V and 5 from J; bases not matched to a gene: 7. Germline-derived CDR1 and CDR2 are MNHEY and SMNVEV (reference sequence). The DNA for the CDR3 is TGTGCCAGCAGTCAAGGGACAGGGAGCGATCAGCCCCAGCATTTT. Its protein is CASSQGTGSDQPQHF.

V is TRBV27 and J is TRBJ1-1, with D possibly TRBD1 on 5 matching bases. The ends were cut back, 3 bases at V and 5 bases at J, with 10 bases in the middle. The CDR3 length is 13 residues. Per germline, CDR1 MNHEY and CDR2 SMNVEV (reference sequence). The CDR3 is CASSFRGNTEAFF. The CDR3 region has the DNA TGTGCCAGCAGTTTTCGGGGGAATACTGAAGCTTTCTTT.

The genes are TRBV5-1 and TRBJ1-2; 10 bases are a match to TRBD1. The germline CDR1 and CDR2 sequences are SGHRS and YFSETQ. The CDR3 contains 17 residues. Trimming removed 4 bases from V and 0 bases from J; junction bases left unmatched: 9. CDR3 sequence (DNA): TGCGCCAGCAGCCCTTGGACAGGGGGGGGAACTAACTATGGCTACACCTTC. Encoded protein: CASSPWTGGGTNYGYTF.

The chain carries TRBV27 and TRBJ2-7, with 11 nucleotides matching TRBD1. The CDR3 totals 13 residues. The germline CDR1 and CDR2 sequences are MNHEY and SMNVEV (reference sequence). V shed 5 bases and J 7 bases; nucleotides not matched to a gene: 4. CDR3 sequence (DNA): TGTGCCAGCAGTCTCGGGACAGGGGGAGAGCAGTACTTC. Translated: CASSLGTGGEQYF.

This clone is a singleton in its sample. The CDR3 region has the DNA TGTGCCAGCAGGGGGGTCAGGGGGATGGGTCAGCCCCAGCATTTT. It encodes CASRGVRGMGQPQHF. The chain couples TRBV2 to TRBJ1-5, with 7 bases lining up with TRBD1. CDR1 and CDR2 (germline): SNHLY, FYNNEI. The V gene end was trimmed by 6 bases and the J gene end by 6 bases; junction bases not matched to a gene: 11. CDR3 size: 15 residues.

The chain has TRBV29-1 and TRBJ1-1; 7 bases are shared with TRBD1. Losses at the gene ends were 5 bases for V and 4 bases for J; bases not matched to a gene: 7. The CDR3 sequence is 13 residues long. Germline V gene lookup returns CDR1 SQVTM and CDR2 ANQGSEA. The CDR3 nucleotides read TGCAGCGTTCAGGGGGGCTTGTCCACTGAAGCTTTCTTT. Its translation: CSVQGGLSTEAFF.

This clone was seen only once. This chain links TRBV6-5 with TRBJ2-7, with TRBD2 identical over 10 bases. This CDR3 region has 14 residues. Per germline, CDR1 MNHEY and CDR2 SVGAGI. Unmatched junction bases numbered 7, after V lost 7 bases and J lost 4 bases. CDR3 coding DNA: TGTGCCAGCAATCCTAGCGGGGGAAATTACGAGCAGTACTTC. The encoded protein is CASNPSGGNYEQYF.

CDR3 DNA: TGTGCCAGCAGTGCCCAGGATAGCAATCAGCCCCAGCATTTT. This sequence encodes CASSAQDSNQPQHF. The rearrangement links TRBV6-1 to TRBJ1-5; no clear D. The CDR3 spans 14 residues. Between the trimmed V and J ends, which lost 4 bases and 0 bases, there was a span of 7 bases. Germline lookup yields CDR1 MNHNS and CDR2 SASEGT.

This chain uses TRBV4-1 with TRBJ2-5; a possible D gene is TRBD2 (7 bases). The CDR3 has 16 residues. Germline-derived CDR1 and CDR2 are MGHRA and YSYEKL. V shed 0 bases and J shed 7 bases, with 18 bases lying between them. The CDR3: CASSQDPWGGRVTQYF. The CDR3 DNA follows: TGCGCCAGCAGCCAAGATCCGTGGGGGGGCCGGGTGACCCAGTACTTC.

The chain joins TRBV9 to TRBJ1-2, with D tentatively TRBD1 (5 bases). The V gene lost 7 bases and the J gene lost 4 bases, with 11 bases spanning the gap. The CDR3 is 12 amino acids. CDR1 and CDR2 from the germline V gene are SGDLS and YYNGEE. The CDR3 reads CASGGVTYGYTF. As DNA, the CDR3 is TGTGCCAGCGGGGGGGTGACCTATGGCTACACCTTC.

The chain employs TRBV5-4 and TRBJ2-7; D possibly corresponds to TRBD2 (7 bases). The CDR3 sequence is 15 residues long. CDR1 is SGHNT, CDR2 YYREEE, per germline (reference sequence). V was trimmed by 5 bases and J by 3 bases, leaving 18 bases between them. This chain's CDR3 is CASSHGGGGGYEQYF. CDR3 coding DNA: TGTGCCAGCAGTCATGGCGGGGGCGGGGGCTACGAGCAGTACTTC.

This chain uses TRBV30 with TRBJ1-5; no reliable D call. Germline V gene data show CDR1 as GTSNPN and CDR2 as SVGIG (reference sequence). Deletions cut 1 base from V and 0 bases from J, with 10 bases between. CDR3 length equals 15 residues. Here the CDR3 DNA reads TGTGCCTGGAGTGGAGGTCCCAATAGCAATCAGCCCCAGCATTTT. It yields the protein CAWSGGPNSNQPQHF.

The CDR3 here is CASSEMGQGFDEQFF. The CDR3 region has the DNA TGTGCCAGCAGTGAAATGGGACAGGGTTTCGATGAGCAGTTCTTC. This chain links TRBV6-1 with TRBJ2-1; 9 positions match TRBD1. The length of the CDR3 is 15 residues. Germline loops: CDR1 MNHNS, CDR2 SASEGT. V trimming: 2 bases; J trimming: 8 bases; junction bases outside the gene matches: 7.

The chain joins TRBV2 to TRBJ2-1; a weak D match, TRBD2 (5 bases). There are 16 residues in the CDR3. Germline V lookup: CDR1 SNHLY, CDR2 FYNNEI. Trimming removed 6 bases from V and 6 bases from J, with 21 bases in between. Here the CDR3 DNA reads TGTGCCAGCAGGAAACTAGGCTCTATTCCTGGCAATGAGCAGTTCTTC. Translated, it gives CASRKLGSIPGNEQFF. The variable domain in full, with the rest retrieved from reference TRBV2 and TRBJ2-1, is EPEVTQTPSHQVTQMGQEVILRCVPISNHLYFYWYRQILGQKVEFLVSFYNNEISEKSEIFDDQFSVERPDGSNFTLKIRSTKLEDSAMYFCASRKLGSIPGNEQFFGPGTRLTVL.

This chain uses TRBV7-2 with TRBJ1-1; D is unclear. The ends were cut back, 1 base at V and 1 base at J, with 10 bases in the middle. The CDR3 runs 15 residues. Germline CDR1 and CDR2: SGHTA and FQGNSA. The CDR3 region has the DNA TGTGCCAGCAGCTTAGGGCAACCTGGGAACACTGAAGCTTTCTTT. This codes for CASSLGQPGNTEAFF.

The chain couples TRBV5-1 to TRBJ1-1, with D perhaps TRBD1 (5 bases). Germline V gene sequence: CDR1 SGHRS, CDR2 YFSETQ. The CDR3 length is 13 residues. The V and J ends lost 4 bases and 2 bases respectively, with 9 bases between them. The CDR3 reads CASSGQPNTEAFF. The CDR3 nucleotides read TGCGCCAGCAGCGGACAACCTAACACTGAAGCTTTCTTT.